A selection of T cell receptor beta chains follows, all from one sample in a study of early T cells in non-severe SARS-CoV-2 infection. From the 5' RACE reads, TCRdb called clonotypes with MiXCR, one entry per CDR3 protein. The sample records under 90,000 distinct CDR3 sequences, roughly 13% being singletons. The source material was whole blood. These receptors all stem from an adult who was a healthcare worker with PCR-confirmed SARS-CoV-2 infection or an uninfected control (not recorded which). Each CDR3 is given with its conserved first and last residue.

j_call v_call cdr3_aa
TRBJ2-7 TRBV21-1 CASNNPGLVHSYEQYF
TRBJ2-7 TRBV5-5 CASSDREKDKDEQYF
TRBJ2-1 TRBV15 CATSSEGTPYNEQFF
TRBJ1-1 TRBV30 CAWITIRGTTLNTEAFF
TRBJ2-3 TRBV7-9 CASGASFPATSTDTQYF
TRBJ2-4 TRBV5-1 CASSETGLAGEGAKNIQYF
TRBJ1-1 TRBV7-3 CASSLMGWNTEAFF
TRBJ1-6 TRBV30 CAWTWDWNSPLHF
TRBJ2-7 TRBV6-1 CASSEPTRDRVTYEQYF
TRBJ2-1 TRBV12-3/TRBV12-4 CASSPPTSDNEQFF
TRBJ1-3 TRBV25-1 CASRRSGNTIYF
TRBJ1-1 TRBV5-8 CASSALRQGHGEAFF
TRBJ2-3 TRBV6-5 CASSYSLTFSTDTQYF
TRBJ2-7 TRBV9 CASSVDAPGAYEQYF
TRBJ2-4 TRBV5-5 CASSLMTGHMGNIQYF
TRBJ1-1 TRBV29-1 CSGTVGDEAFF
TRBJ1-1 TRBV7-6 CASSLGQYTEAFF
TRBJ2-1 TRBV12-5 CASGLVQGGGLYNEQFF
TRBJ2-7 TRBV7-9 CASSGDRGPSSYEQYF
TRBJ2-3 TRBV20-1 CSARWGSTDTQYF
TRBJ2-3 TRBV27 CASTSTDRGPTDTQYF
TRBJ2-1 TRBV11-2 CASSLVGGSYNEQFF
TRBJ2-1 TRBV7-9 CASSSAGGSYNEQFF
TRBJ1-2 TRBV20-1 CSALDYGYTF
TRBJ1-1 TRBV20-1 CSALPDRNTEAFF
TRBJ2-7 TRBV12-3/TRBV12-4 CASSFTSTYEQYF
TRBJ2-1 TRBV28 CASSLSLQGRFF
TRBJ2-3 TRBV5-4 CASSLERDRGYTQYF
TRBJ1-2 TRBV19 CASSMVGNRLTYGYTF
TRBJ2-7 TRBV20-1 CSARVGTSASYEQYF
TRBJ1-5 TRBV7-2 CASSLVAGSNQPQHF
TRBJ2-1 TRBV24-1 CATSDSGTYNEQFF
TRBJ2-3 TRBV6-4 CASSSVPTDTQYF
TRBJ1-2 TRBV7-8 CASSLATAGGYTF
TRBJ1-2 TRBV30 CAWSVLSGRGNVGGYTF
TRBJ1-6 TRBV11-2 CASSFLAREDSPLHF